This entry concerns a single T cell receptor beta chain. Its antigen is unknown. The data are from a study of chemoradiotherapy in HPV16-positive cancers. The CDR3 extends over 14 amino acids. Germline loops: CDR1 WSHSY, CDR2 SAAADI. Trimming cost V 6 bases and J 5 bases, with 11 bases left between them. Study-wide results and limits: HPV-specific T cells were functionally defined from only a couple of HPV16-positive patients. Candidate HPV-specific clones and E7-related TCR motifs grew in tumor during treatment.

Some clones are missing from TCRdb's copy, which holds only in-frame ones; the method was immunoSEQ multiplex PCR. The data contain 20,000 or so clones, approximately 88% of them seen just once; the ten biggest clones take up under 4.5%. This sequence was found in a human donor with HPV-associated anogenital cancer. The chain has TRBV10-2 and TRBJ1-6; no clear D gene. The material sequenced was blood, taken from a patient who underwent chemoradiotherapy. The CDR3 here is CASRTGSNNSPLHF. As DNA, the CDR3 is TGCGCCAGCAGGACTGGGTCCAATAATTCACCCCTCCACTTT.